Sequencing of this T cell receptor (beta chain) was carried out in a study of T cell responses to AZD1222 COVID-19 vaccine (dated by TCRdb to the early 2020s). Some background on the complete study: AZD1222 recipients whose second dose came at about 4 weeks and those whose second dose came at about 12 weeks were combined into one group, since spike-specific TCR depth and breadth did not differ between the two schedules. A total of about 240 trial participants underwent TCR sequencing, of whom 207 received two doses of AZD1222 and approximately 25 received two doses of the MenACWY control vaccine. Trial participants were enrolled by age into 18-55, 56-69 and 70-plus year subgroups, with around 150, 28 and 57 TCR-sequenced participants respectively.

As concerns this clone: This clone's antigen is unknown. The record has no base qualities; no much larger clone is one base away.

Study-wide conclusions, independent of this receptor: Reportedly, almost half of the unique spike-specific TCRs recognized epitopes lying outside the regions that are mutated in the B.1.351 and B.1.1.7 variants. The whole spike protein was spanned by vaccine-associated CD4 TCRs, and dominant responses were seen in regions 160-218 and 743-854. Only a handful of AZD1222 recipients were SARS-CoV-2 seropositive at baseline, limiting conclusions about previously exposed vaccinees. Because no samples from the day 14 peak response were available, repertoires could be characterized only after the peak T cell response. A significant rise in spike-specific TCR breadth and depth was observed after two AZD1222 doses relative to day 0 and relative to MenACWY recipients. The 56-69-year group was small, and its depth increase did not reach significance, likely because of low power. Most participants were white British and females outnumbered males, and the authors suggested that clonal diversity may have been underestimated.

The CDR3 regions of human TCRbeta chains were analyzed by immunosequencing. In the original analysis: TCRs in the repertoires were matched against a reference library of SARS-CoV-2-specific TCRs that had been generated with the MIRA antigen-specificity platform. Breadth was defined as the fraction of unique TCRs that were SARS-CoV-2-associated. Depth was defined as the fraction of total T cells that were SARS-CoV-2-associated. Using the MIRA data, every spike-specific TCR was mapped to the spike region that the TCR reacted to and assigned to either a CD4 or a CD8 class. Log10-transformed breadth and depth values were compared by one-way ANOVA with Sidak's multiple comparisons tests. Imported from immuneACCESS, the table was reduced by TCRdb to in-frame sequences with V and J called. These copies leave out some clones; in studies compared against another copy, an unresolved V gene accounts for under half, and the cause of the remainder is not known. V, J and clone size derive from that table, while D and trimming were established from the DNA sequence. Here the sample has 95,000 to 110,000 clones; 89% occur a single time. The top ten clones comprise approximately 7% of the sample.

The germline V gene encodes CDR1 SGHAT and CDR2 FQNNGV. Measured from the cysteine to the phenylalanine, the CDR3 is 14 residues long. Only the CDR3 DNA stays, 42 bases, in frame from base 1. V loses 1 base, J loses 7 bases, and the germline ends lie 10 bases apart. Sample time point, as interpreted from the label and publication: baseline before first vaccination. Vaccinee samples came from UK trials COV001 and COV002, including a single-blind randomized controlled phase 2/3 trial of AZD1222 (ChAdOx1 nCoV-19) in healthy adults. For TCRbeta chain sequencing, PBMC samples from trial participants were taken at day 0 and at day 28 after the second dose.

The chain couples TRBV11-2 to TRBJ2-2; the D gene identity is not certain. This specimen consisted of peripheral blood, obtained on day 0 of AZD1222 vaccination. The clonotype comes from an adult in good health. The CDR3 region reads CASSLGQALGELFF. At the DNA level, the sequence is TGTGCCAGCAGCTTAGGGCAAGCGCTCGGGGAGCTGTTTTTT.